This paragraph covers one TCR beta chain sequence. Its target is unknown. These data originate in a study of cytomegalovirus exposure and HLA in healthy donors. Points from the study as a whole: Prior analysis indicated that the majority of TCR beta V segments exhibited productivity approximately 87% or approximately 30% of the time.

V lost 3 bases and J lost 3, with 11 bases in between. This CDR3 contains 15 residues. Germline V gene data show CDR1 as SGHAT and CDR2 as FQNNGV. PCR was performed using 60 Vbeta and 13 Jbeta primers. TCRdb's table, derived via immunoSEQ multiplex PCR, lists solely in-frame clones and lacks some. The sample consists of some 100,000 clones, approximately 76% of them appearing once. The sequence came from a man in his fifties or sixties in good health and CMV-seropositive. Specimen: PBMCs. This chain joins TRBV11-2 and TRBJ2-2; weak D call: TRBD1 (5 bases). The CDR3 spells CASSFGLGDTGELFF. The CDR3 DNA is TGTGCCAGCAGCTTCGGGCTAGGGGACACCGGGGAGCTGTTTTTT.